These 26 T cell receptor beta chains were sequenced from one sample in a study of cytomegalovirus exposure and HLA in healthy donors (dated by TCRdb to 2016 to 2017). Receptor amplification or capture employed the immunoSEQ multiplex PCR assay. The multiplex PCR relied on a mix of 60 forward primers for TCR Vbeta segments and 13 reverse primers for TCR Jbeta segments. TCRdb's version of the immuneACCESS table is confined to in-frame rearrangements and falls short of the full clone set. An unresolved V gene accounts for under half of the shortfall where checked; the remainder is of unknown origin. Recorded for this sample are roughly 150,000 clones; 76% of them occurred a single time. In total, the top ten clones hold over 3% of the sample. Input material: PBMCs. The receptors were gathered from a man aged 35-49 years in good health and CMV-seronegative.

This chain joins TRBV29-1 and TRBJ2-1; tentative D call: TRBD2 (6 bases). The CDR3 is made up of 14 amino acids. Looked up from germline, CDR1 is SQVTM and CDR2 is ANQGSEA. Between the trimmed V and J ends, which lost 6 bases and 12 bases, there was a span of 24 bases. CDR3 DNA: TGCAGCGTGTCGTCCCGGGACTCCCGCTTGGGGCAGTTCTTC. Its translation: CSVSSRDSRLGQFF.

This clone has more than one count but fewer than ten. The rearrangement uses TRBV4-1 and TRBJ1-4; D is unresolved. Germline loops: CDR1 MGHRA, CDR2 YSYEKL. The germline V and J ends were trimmed by 0 bases and 0 bases, with 8 bases remaining between them. This CDR3 spans 16 amino acids. The CDR3 nucleotides are TGCGCCAGCAGCCAAGATTTCGCAGCAACTAATGAAAAACTGTTTTTT. It yields the protein CASSQDFAATNEKLFF.

The rearrangement links TRBV5-5 to TRBJ2-3; 7 bases are a match to TRBD1. V gave up 1 base and J gave up 2 bases; unmatched junction bases: 7. The V gene's germline CDR1 is SGHKS and CDR2 YYEKEE (reference sequence). This CDR3 has 16 residues. CDR3 in DNA: TGTGCCAGCAGCTTGCCCACAGGGGCGGCCACAGATACGCAGTATTTT. As protein: CASSLPTGAATDTQYF. Full variable domain (remainder filled in from reference TRBV5-5 and TRBJ2-3): DAGVTQSPTHLIKTRGQQVTLRCSPISGHKSVSWYQQVLGQGPQFIFQYYEKEERGRGNFPDRFSARQFPNYSSELNVNALLLGDSALYLCASSLPTGAATDTQYFGPGTRLTVL.

The rearrangement links TRBV6-1 to TRBJ1-3, with D tentatively TRBD1 (6 bases). The germline CDR1 and CDR2 sequences are MNHNS and SASEGT. The CDR3 totals 14 residues. V lost 8 bases to trimming and J lost 6 bases, with 17 bases between them. DNA of the CDR3: TGTGCCAGCCTCCCCGGACAGCGAACAAACACCATATATTTT. Its protein is CASLPGQRTNTIYF.

The chain links TRBV5-3 to TRBJ1-5; no reliable D call. TRBV5-3 is an open reading frame, and its role is uncertain. The CDR3 length is 15 residues. The V and J ends lost 7 bases and 6 bases respectively, with 20 bases between them. DNA of the CDR3: TGTGCCAGAGCCGACACTCACGGGATATCTCAGCCCCAGCATTTT. Protein: CARADTHGISQPQHF.

The chain uses TRBV6-1 and TRBJ1-1, with D perhaps TRBD1 (5 bases). Germline CDR1 is MNHNS and CDR2 is SASEGT. Trimming took 2 bases from V and 8 from J, leaving 9 bases between them. The length of the CDR3 is 12 residues. CDR3 amino acids: CASSEHGGEAFF. The CDR3 bases are TGTGCCAGCAGTGAACATGGGGGGGAAGCTTTCTTT.

The genes are TRBV7-9 and TRBJ1-5, with D tentatively TRBD1 (6 bases). The CDR3 has 17 amino acids. V was trimmed by 5 bases and J by 0 bases, leaving 17 bases between them. Germline V gives CDR1 SEHNR, CDR2 FQNEAQ (reference sequence). The DNA for the CDR3 is TGTGCCAGCAGCAGGACAGCCCAATCTAATAGCAATCAGCCCCAGCATTTT. This translates into CASSRTAQSNSNQPQHF.

The chain joins TRBV5-1 to TRBJ2-3; 12 bases align to TRBD2. The CDR3 covers 17 residues. From germline, CDR1 is SGHRS and CDR2 YFSETQ. V gave up 0 bases and J gave up 4 bases; unmatched junction bases: 6. The CDR3 loop reads CASSLAASGGAADTQYF. DNA of the CDR3: TGCGCCAGCAGCTTGGCAGCTAGCGGGGGGGCTGCAGATACGCAGTATTTT.

This clone came up a few times. This rearrangement joins TRBV2 to TRBJ2-3; no reliable D call. V gave up 3 bases and J gave up 1 base, with 11 bases separating them. Germline lookup yields CDR1 SNHLY and CDR2 FYNNEI. This CDR3 has 15 residues. DNA of the CDR3: TGTGCCAGCAGTGATTTCGGCGGTCGCACAGATACGCAGTATTTT. It specifies CASSDFGGRTDTQYF. The full variable domain, rest sourced from reference TRBV2 and TRBJ2-3, is EPEVTQTPSHQVTQMGQEVILRCVPISNHLYFYWYRQILGQKVEFLVSFYNNEISEKSEIFDDQFSVERPDGSNFTLKIRSTKLEDSAMYFCASSDFGGRTDTQYFGPGTRLTVL.

The chain is built from TRBV18 and TRBJ2-7, with D possibly being TRBD1 (5 bases). V was clipped by 2 bases and J by 5 bases, with 7 bases between them. The CDR3 runs 12 residues. CDR1 and CDR2 from the germline V gene are KGHSH and LQKENI. The CDR3 reads CASSPSRDEQYF. The CDR3 DNA reads TGTGCCAGCTCACCATCCAGGGACGAGCAGTACTTC.

This clone was observed a handful of times. This chain connects TRBV15 to TRBJ2-5; the D gene is possibly TRBD2 (5 bases). Germline assignment: CDR1 LNHNV and CDR2 YYDKDF (reference sequence). The CDR3 runs to 13 residues. The V end was cut by 0 bases, the J end by 9 bases, with 11 bases between. CDR3 sequence reads: CATSRDPSDSQYF. The CDR3 DNA sequence: TGTGCCACCAGCAGAGACCCGTCGGACTCCCAGTACTTC.

CDR3 DNA: TGTGCCAGCAGTCAGGGGGGAACCTACAATGAGCAGTTCTTC. Translated: CASSQGGTYNEQFF. The chain recombines TRBV27 with TRBJ2-1, with D maybe TRBD1 (7 bases). With 5 bases removed from V and 2 bases from J, the gap between germline ends came to 10 bases. The CDR3 covers 14 residues. Germline CDR1 is MNHEY and CDR2 is SMNVEV (reference sequence).

This clone was found once. The genes are TRBV29-1 and TRBJ2-7, with 7 bases matching TRBD2. This CDR3 contains 15 residues. From germline, CDR1 is SQVTM and CDR2 ANQGSEA. V shed 7 bases, J shed 3 bases, and the junction held 15 bases outside the gene matches. The CDR3 loop is CSGGRMGGEFYEQYF. The CDR3 DNA reads TGCAGCGGGGGAAGAATGGGGGGGGAGTTCTACGAGCAGTACTTC.

This clone was detected only a few times. The chain carries TRBV9 and TRBJ2-7; maybe TRBD1 (6 bases). The V end was cut by 0 bases, the J end by 5 bases, with 15 bases between. This CDR3 spans 15 amino acids. Germline assignment: CDR1 SGDLS and CDR2 YYNGEE. CDR3 loop: CASSVGGGSVNEQYF. DNA for the CDR3: TGTGCCAGCAGCGTAGGAGGGGGATCTGTCAACGAGCAGTACTTC. Full variable domain (remainder filled in from reference TRBV9 and TRBJ2-7): DSGVTQTPKHLITATGQRVTLRCSPRSGDLSVYWYQQSLDQGLQFLIQYYNGEERAKGNILERFSAQQFPDLHSELNLSSLELGDSALYFCASSVGGGSVNEQYFGPGTRLTVT.

V and J are TRBV5-8 and TRBJ2-3, with TRBD1 as a possible D gene (7 bases). CDR3 length: 16 residues. Looked up from germline, CDR1 is SGHTS and CDR2 is YDEGEE. V was trimmed by 4 bases and J by 0 bases, leaving 15 bases between them. CDR3 residues: CASSRGTDISTDTQYF. CDR3 sequence (DNA): TGTGCCAGCAGCCGGGGGACAGATATTAGCACAGATACGCAGTATTTT.

The V call is TRBV4-1, the J call TRBJ2-3; possible D gene TRBD2, 6 bases. The V gene lost 6 bases and the J gene lost 2 bases, with 15 bases spanning the gap. CDR3 length: 15 amino acids. Per germline, CDR1 MGHRA and CDR2 YSYEKL. Written as DNA, the CDR3 is TGCGCCAGCAGTAGTACGGCGGGGTTCACAGATACGCAGTATTTT. Translating gives CASSSTAGFTDTQYF.

This clone was counted only a few times. V usage is TRBV7-2 and J usage is TRBJ2-1; TRBD2 matches at 7 bases. The CDR3 has 18 amino acids. V shed 5 bases and J 0 bases; nucleotides not matched to a gene: 13. Per germline, CDR1 SGHTA and CDR2 FQGNSA. This chain's CDR3 is CASSAILATGGSYNEQFF. CDR3 in DNA: TGTGCCAGCAGCGCCATACTAGCGACCGGGGGCTCCTACAATGAGCAGTTCTTC.

This clone was detected a few times. This chain uses TRBV6-6 with TRBJ1-5; D gene ambiguous. The germline V gene has CDR1 MNHNY and CDR2 SVGAGI (reference sequence). Trimming removed 2 bases from V and 2 bases from J, with 4 bases in between. The CDR3 is made up of 13 amino acids. This chain's CDR3 is CASSYAGNQPQHF. CDR3 in DNA: TGTGCCAGCAGTTACGCAGGCAATCAGCCCCAGCATTTT.

This chain joins TRBV6-1 and TRBJ2-7; D possibly corresponds to TRBD2 (5 bases). V was clipped by 6 bases and J by 4 bases, with 13 bases between them. This CDR3 has 13 residues. Germline V gene sequence: CDR1 MNHNS, CDR2 SASEGT. The CDR3 reads CASSPPGGYEQYF. The DNA for the CDR3 is TGTGCCAGCAGCCCCCCTGGAGGTTACGAGCAGTACTTC.

This chain links TRBV18 with TRBJ1-4; 10 bases match TRBD1. Germline CDR1 and CDR2: KGHSH and LQKENI. Trimming took 3 bases from V and 7 from J; bases not matched to a gene: 5. This CDR3 spans 15 amino acids. Here the CDR3 reads CASSPRQGAGEKLFF. The DNA for the CDR3 is TGTGCCAGCTCACCCAGACAGGGGGCTGGTGAAAAACTGTTTTTT.

The gene calls are TRBV11-2 and TRBJ2-5, with 8 bases fitting TRBD2. The germline CDR1 and CDR2 sequences are SGHAT and FQNNGV. The CDR3 sequence is 18 residues long. V trimming: 1 base; J trimming: 2 bases; junction bases outside the gene matches: 12. Here the CDR3 reads CASSLVPTAGAIQETQYF. CDR3 in DNA: TGTGCCAGCAGCTTAGTTCCCACAGCGGGGGCGATACAAGAGACCCAGTACTTC.

This chain links TRBV10-3 with TRBJ2-3, with 9 nucleotides matching TRBD2. V was pared by 4 bases and J by 0 bases, with 2 bases of the junction left unmatched. Germline CDR1 ENHRY, CDR2 SYGVKD. CDR3 length equals 15 residues. The CDR3: CAISGGTSSTDTQYF. The CDR3 DNA reads TGTGCCATCAGTGGCGGGACTAGCAGCACAGATACGCAGTATTTT.

The J gene is TRBJ2-3, the V gene TRBV7-3; 10 positions agree with TRBD2. Looked up from germline, CDR1 is SGHTA and CDR2 is FQGTGA. The ends lost 7 bases at V and 2 bases at J; junction bases unmatched: 9. The CDR3 is 16 amino acids. CDR3 region: CASTERTSGDTDTQYF. The CDR3 region has the DNA TGTGCCAGCACCGAAAGGACTAGCGGAGACACAGATACGCAGTATTTT.

V usage is TRBV6-1 and J usage is TRBJ1-1, with 7 bases that match TRBD1. Germline V CDR1 and CDR2: MNHNS, SASEGT. CDR3 length equals 15 residues. Germline trimming cut 4 bases from V and 1 base from J; bases unmatched to any gene: 6. The CDR3 loop reads CASSVRGLRNTEAFF. CDR3 DNA: TGTGCCAGCAGTGTAAGGGGGCTGAGGAACACTGAAGCTTTCTTT.

DNA of the CDR3: TGTGCCAGCAGTTTACGGACAGTCAACTATGGCTACACCTTC. This gives the protein CASSLRTVNYGYTF. The chain uses TRBV6-5 and TRBJ1-2; possible D gene TRBD1, 6 bases. The CDR3 is made up of 14 amino acids. V shed 4 bases and J shed 2 bases, with 11 bases lying between them. Germline loops: CDR1 MNHEY, CDR2 SVGAGI.

This clone was counted only a few times. The gene calls are TRBV5-1 and TRBJ1-1; no clear D. The germline V gene has CDR1 SGHRS and CDR2 YFSETQ. This CDR3 spans 15 amino acids. The V end lost 0 bases, the J end lost 1 base, and 10 bases lay between the germline ends. The chain's CDR3 is CASSLVITENTEAFF. The DNA of the CDR3 is TGCGCCAGCAGCTTGGTGATCACAGAGAACACTGAAGCTTTCTTT. Combining the CDR3 with reference TRBV5-1 and TRBJ1-1 gives the whole variable domain KAGVTQTPRYLIKTRGQQVTLSCSPISGHRSVSWYQQTPGQGLQFLFEYFSETQRNKGNFPGRFSGRQFSNSRSEMNVSTLELGDSALYLCASSLVITENTEAFFGQGTRLTVV.